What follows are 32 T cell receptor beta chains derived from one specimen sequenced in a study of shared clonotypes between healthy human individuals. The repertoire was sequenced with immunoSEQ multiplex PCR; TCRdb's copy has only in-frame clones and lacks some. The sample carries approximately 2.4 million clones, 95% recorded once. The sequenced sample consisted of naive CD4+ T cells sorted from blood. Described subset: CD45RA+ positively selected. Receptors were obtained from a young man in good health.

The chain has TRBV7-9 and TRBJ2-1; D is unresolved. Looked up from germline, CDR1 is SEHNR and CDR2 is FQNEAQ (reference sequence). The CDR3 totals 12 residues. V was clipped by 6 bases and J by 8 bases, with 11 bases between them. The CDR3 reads CASSSAYDEQFF. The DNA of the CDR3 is TGTGCCAGCAGTTCTGCGTACGATGAGCAGTTCTTC.

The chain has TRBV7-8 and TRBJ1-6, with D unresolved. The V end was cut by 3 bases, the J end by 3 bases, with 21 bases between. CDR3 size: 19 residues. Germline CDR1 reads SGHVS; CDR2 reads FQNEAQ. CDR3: CASSFGPAGSKNYNSPLHF. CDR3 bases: TGTGCCAGCAGCTTTGGACCAGCGGGATCGAAAAACTATAATTCACCCCTCCACTTT.

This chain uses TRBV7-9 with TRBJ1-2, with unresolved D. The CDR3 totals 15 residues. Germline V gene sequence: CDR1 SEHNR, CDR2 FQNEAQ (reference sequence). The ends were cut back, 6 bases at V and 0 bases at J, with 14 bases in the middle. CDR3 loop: CASRYAEGANYGYTF. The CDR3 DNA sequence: TGTGCCAGCAGGTACGCGGAGGGCGCTAACTATGGCTACACCTTC.

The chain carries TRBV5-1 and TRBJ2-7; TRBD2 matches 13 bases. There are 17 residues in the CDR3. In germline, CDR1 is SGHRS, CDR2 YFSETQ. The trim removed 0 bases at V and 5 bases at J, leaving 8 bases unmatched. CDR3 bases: TGCGCCAGCAGCTTGGATGGCGGACTAGCGGGAGACAACGAGCAGTACTTC. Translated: CASSLDGGLAGDNEQYF.

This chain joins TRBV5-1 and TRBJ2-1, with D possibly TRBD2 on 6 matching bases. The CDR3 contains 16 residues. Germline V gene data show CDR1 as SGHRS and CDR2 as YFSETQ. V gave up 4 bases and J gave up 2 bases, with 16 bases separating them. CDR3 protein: CASSAAGRTTYNEQFF. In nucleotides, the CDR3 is TGCGCCAGCAGCGCTGCGGGACGTACGACCTACAATGAGCAGTTCTTC.

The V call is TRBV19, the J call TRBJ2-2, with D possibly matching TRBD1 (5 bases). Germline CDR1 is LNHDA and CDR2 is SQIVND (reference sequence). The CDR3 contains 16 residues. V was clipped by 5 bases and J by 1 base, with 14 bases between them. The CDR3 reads CASSAVLGRNTGELFF. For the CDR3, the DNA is TGTGCCAGTAGTGCGGTCCTGGGGCGGAACACCGGGGAGCTGTTTTTT.

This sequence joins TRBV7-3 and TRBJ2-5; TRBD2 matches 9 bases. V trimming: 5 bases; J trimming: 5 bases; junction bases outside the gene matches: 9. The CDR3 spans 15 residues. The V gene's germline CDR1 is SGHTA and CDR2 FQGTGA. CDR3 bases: TGTGCCAGCAGCGTTAGCGGGGGAAGAAAGGAGACCCAGTACTTC. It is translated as CASSVSGGRKETQYF.

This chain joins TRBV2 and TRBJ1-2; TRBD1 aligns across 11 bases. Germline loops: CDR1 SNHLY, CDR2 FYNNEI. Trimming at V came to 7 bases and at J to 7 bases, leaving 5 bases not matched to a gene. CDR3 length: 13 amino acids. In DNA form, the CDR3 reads TGTGCCAGCATTCGGGACAGGGGGACTGGCTACACCTTC. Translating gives CASIRDRGTGYTF. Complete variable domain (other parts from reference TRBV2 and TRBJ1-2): EPEVTQTPSHQVTQMGQEVILRCVPISNHLYFYWYRQILGQKVEFLVSFYNNEISEKSEIFDDQFSVERPDGSNFTLKIRSTKLEDSAMYFCASIRDRGTGYTFGSGTRLTVV.

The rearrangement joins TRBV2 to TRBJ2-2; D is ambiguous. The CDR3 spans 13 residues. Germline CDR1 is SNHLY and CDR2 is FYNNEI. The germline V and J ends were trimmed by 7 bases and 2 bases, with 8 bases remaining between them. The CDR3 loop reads CASNAANTGELFF. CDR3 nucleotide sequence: TGTGCCAGCAATGCCGCTAACACCGGGGAGCTGTTTTTT.

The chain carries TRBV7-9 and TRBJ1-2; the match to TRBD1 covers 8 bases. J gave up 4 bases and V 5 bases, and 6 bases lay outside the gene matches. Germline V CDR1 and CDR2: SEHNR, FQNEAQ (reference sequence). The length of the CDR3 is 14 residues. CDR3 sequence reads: CASSEDRVTYGYTF. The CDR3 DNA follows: TGTGCCAGCAGCGAGGACAGGGTGACCTATGGCTACACCTTC.

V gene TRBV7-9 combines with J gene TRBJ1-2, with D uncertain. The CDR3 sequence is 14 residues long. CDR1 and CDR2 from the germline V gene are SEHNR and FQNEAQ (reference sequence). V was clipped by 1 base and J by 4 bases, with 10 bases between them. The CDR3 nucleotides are TGTGCCAGCAGCTTAGGGTTCCAGTCCTATGGCTACACCTTC. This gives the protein CASSLGFQSYGYTF.

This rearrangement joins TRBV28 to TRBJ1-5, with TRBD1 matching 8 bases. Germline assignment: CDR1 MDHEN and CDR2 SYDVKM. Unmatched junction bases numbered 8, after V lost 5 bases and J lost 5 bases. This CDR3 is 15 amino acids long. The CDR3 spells CASSPSDRDYQPQHF. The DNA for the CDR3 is TGTGCCAGCAGTCCCTCGGACAGGGATTATCAGCCCCAGCATTTT.

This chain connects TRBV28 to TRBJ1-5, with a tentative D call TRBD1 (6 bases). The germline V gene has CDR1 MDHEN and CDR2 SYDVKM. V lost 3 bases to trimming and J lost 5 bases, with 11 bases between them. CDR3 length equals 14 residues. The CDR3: CASSLQGSYQPQHF. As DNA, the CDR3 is TGTGCCAGCAGTTTGCAGGGGTCGTATCAGCCCCAGCATTTT.

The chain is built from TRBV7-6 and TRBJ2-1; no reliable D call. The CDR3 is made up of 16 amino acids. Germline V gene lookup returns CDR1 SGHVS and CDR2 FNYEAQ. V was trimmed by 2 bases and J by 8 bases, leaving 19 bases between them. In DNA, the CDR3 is TGTGCCAGCAGCTTACCTTATGACCGAGGTGGCGATGAGCAGTTCTTC. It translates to CASSLPYDRGGDEQFF.

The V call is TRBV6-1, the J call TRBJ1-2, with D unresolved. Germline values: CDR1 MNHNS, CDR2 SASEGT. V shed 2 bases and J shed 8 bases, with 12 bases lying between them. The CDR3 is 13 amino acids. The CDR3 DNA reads TGTGCCAGCAGTGAATGGCGGGAGGGAGGCTACACCTTC. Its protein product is CASSEWREGGYTF.

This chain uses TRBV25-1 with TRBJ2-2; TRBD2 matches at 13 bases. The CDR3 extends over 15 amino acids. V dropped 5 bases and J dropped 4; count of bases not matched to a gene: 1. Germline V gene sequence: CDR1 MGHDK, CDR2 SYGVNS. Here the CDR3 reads CASSRLAGGTGELFF. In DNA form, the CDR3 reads TGTGCCAGCAGTAGACTAGCGGGAGGCACCGGGGAGCTGTTTTTT.

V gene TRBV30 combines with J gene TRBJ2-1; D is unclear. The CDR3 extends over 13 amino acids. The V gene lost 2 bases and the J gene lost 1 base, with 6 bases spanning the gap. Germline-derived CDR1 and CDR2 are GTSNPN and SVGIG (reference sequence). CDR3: CAWSRKSYNEQFF. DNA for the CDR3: TGTGCCTGGAGTCGTAAATCCTACAATGAGCAGTTCTTC.

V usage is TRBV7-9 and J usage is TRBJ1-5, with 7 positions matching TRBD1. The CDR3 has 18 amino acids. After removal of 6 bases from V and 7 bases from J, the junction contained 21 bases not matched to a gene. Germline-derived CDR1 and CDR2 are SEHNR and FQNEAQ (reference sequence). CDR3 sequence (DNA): TGTGCCAGCAGTACCCGACAGGGTGTGCAGGTTACTGCCCAGCCCCAGCATTTT. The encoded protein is CASSTRQGVQVTAQPQHF.

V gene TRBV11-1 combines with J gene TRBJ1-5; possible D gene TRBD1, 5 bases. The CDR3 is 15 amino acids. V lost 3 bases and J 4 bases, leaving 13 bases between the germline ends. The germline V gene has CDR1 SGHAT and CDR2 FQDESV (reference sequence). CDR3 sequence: CASSLGQGFNQPQHF. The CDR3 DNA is TGTGCCAGCAGCTTGGGGCAGGGTTTTAATCAGCCCCAGCATTTT.

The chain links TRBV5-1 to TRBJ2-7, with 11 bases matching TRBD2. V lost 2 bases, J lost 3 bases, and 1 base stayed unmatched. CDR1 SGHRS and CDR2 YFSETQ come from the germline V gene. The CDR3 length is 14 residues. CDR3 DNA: TGCGCCAGCAGCTTTAGCGGGGGGGGCTACGAGCAGTACTTC. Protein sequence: CASSFSGGGYEQYF.

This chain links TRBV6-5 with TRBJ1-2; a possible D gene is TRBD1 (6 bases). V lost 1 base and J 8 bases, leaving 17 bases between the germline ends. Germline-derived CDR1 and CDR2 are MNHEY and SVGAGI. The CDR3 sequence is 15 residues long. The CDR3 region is CASSYFTSGVGGYTF. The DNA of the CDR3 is TGTGCCAGCAGTTACTTTACCTCAGGGGTCGGCGGCTACACCTTC.

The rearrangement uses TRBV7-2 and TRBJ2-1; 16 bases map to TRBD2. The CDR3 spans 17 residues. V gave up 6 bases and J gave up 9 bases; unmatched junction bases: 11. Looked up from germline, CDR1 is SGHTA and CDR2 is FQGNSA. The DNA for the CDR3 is TGTGCCAGCAGACCACCGGGACTAGCGGGGGGGGGCGGTGAGCAGTTCTTC. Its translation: CASRPPGLAGGGGEQFF.

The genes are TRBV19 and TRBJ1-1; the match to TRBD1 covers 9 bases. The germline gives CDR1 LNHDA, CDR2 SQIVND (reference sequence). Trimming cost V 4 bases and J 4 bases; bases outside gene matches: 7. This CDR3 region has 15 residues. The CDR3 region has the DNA TGTGCCAGTAGTAAACTCAGGGGACAGGGCACTGAAGCTTTCTTT. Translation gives CASSKLRGQGTEAFF.

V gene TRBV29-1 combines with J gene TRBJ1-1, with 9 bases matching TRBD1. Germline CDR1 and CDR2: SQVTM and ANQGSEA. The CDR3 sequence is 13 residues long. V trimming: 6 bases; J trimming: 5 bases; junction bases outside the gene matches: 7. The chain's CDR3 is CSVAQGAGTEAFF. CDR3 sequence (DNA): TGCAGCGTGGCACAGGGGGCGGGAACTGAAGCTTTCTTT.

The CDR3 loop reads CASSLDGTPSEKLFF. The CDR3 DNA follows: TGTGCCAGCAGCTTAGACGGGACACCGAGTGAAAAACTGTTTTTT. This chain connects TRBV11-2 to TRBJ1-4, with TRBD1 as a possible D gene (6 bases). V gave up 0 bases and J gave up 7 bases, with 12 bases separating them. The CDR3 length is 15 residues. The germline V gene encodes CDR1 SGHAT and CDR2 FQNNGV.

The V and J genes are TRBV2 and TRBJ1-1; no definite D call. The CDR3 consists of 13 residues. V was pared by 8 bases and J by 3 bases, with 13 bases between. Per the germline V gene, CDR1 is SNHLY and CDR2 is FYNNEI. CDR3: CASAGVWDTEAFF. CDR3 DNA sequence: TGTGCCAGCGCCGGGGTTTGGGACACTGAAGCTTTCTTT.

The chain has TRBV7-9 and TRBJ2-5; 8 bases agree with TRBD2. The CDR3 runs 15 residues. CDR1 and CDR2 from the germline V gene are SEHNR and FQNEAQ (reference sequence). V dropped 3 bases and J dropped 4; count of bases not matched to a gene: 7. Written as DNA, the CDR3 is TGTGCCAGCAGCTTGGGAAGCGGGAGAGGAGAGACCCAGTACTTC. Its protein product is CASSLGSGRGETQYF.

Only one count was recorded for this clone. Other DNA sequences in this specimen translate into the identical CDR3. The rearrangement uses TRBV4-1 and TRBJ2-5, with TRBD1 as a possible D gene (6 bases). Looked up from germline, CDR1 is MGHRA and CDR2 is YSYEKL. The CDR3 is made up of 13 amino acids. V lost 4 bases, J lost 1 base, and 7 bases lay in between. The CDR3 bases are TGCGCCAGCAGCCGGGGGCCCCAAGAGACCCAGTACTTC. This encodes CASSRGPQETQYF.

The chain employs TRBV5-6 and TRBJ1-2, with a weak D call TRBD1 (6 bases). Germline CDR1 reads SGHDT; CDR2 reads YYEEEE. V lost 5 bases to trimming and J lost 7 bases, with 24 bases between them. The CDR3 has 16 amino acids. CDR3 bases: TGTGCCAGCAGGCCTACAGGGAAGGCTTTTGATTTTGGCTACACCTTC. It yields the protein CASRPTGKAFDFGYTF.

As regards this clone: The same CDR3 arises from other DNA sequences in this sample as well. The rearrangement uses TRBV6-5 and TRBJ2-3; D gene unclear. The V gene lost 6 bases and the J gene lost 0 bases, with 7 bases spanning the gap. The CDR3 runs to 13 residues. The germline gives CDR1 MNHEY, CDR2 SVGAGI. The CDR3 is CASRTSSTDTQYF. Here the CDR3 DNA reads TGTGCCAGCAGAACCAGCAGCACAGATACGCAGTATTTT.

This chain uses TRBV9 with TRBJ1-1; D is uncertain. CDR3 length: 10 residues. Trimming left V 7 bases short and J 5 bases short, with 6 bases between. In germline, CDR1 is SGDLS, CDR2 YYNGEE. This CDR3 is CASVGTEAFF. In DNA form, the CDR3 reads TGTGCCAGCGTGGGAACTGAAGCTTTCTTT.

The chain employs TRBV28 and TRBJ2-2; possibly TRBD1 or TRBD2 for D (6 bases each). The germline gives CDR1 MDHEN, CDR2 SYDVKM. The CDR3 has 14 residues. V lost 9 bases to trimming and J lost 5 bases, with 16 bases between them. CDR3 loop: CASPTGARTGELFF. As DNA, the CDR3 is TGTGCCAGTCCCACGGGGGCGCGGACCGGGGAGCTGTTTTTT.